The clone carrying this T cell receptor beta chain showed up just a few times. Germline V lookup: CDR1 ENHRY, CDR2 SYGVKD. There are 15 residues in the CDR3. V lost 3 bases to trimming and J lost 3 bases; unmatched junction nucleotides: 6. An equimolar mix of two oligonucleotides served as the beta constant-region primer for TRBC1 and TRBC2. TCRdb re-called the UMI-ligation and nested PCR reads with MiXCR, one entry per CDR3 protein. The sample includes some 85,000 distinct CDR3 sequences, 13% of them seen just once. The data are from a study of naive and memory T cell subsets. Cells stained for CD3, CD4, CD8, CD45RA, CD27 and viability were sorted into four CD45RA/CD27 subsets.

The rearrangement links TRBV10-3 to TRBJ2-3, with 7 bases identical to TRBD2. Input material: central memory CD4+ T cells from blood. The sequence derives from a human donor in good health. CDR3 coding DNA: TGTGCCATCAGTGAAGGCGGGAGAGGGACAGATACGCAGTATTTT. It encodes CAISEGGRGTDTQYF.